A selection of T cell receptor beta chains follows, all from one sample in a study of CD8+ T cells in alopecia areata. The method was immunoSEQ multiplex PCR; TCRdb's version includes in-frame clones alone and lacks a portion of them. The data show under 300,000 clones, 60% seen once. Source: CD4+ T cells sorted from blood, taken at week 52, from a patient treated with tofacitinib. These receptors all come from a human donor with alopecia areata. The CDR3 runs from the conserved cysteine through the conserved F or W. Fields, in order: V gene, clone size, D gene, J gene, CDR3 protein, CDR3 DNA. D genes are given only for firm matches. Only part of the rows carry a size: once, few, many, or a class if the clone is expanded.

v_call: TRBV4-1
clone_size: few
d_call: -
j_call: TRBJ1-1
cdr3_aa: CASSSLDRRLEAFF
cdr3_nt: TGCGCCAGCAGCTCTCTGGACAGAAGACTAGAAGCTTTCTTT

v_call: TRBV7-9
clone_size: once
d_call: TRBD1
j_call: TRBJ2-5
cdr3_aa: CASSRGQGETQYF
cdr3_nt: TGTGCCAGCAGTCGCGGACAGGGAGAGACCCAGTACTTC

v_call: TRBV30
clone_size: -
d_call: TRBD1
j_call: TRBJ1-1
cdr3_aa: CAWSVDRGTEAFF
cdr3_nt: TGTGCCTGGAGTGTAGACAGGGGCACTGAAGCTTTCTTT

v_call: TRBV6-5
clone_size: few
d_call: -
j_call: TRBJ1-1
cdr3_aa: CASSFQGENTEAFF
cdr3_nt: TGTGCCAGCAGCTTCCAGGGTGAGAACACTGAAGCTTTCTTT

v_call: TRBV11-1
clone_size: few
d_call: -
j_call: TRBJ1-1
cdr3_aa: CASSLEGNTEAFF
cdr3_nt: TGTGCCAGCAGCTTAGAGGGGAACACTGAAGCTTTCTTT

v_call: TRBV7-2
clone_size: -
d_call: -
j_call: TRBJ2-7
cdr3_aa: CASSLTDSYEQYF
cdr3_nt: TGTGCCAGCAGCCTGACCGACTCCTACGAGCAGTACTTC

v_call: TRBV30
clone_size: -
d_call: -
j_call: TRBJ1-2
cdr3_aa: CAWSVSTGHCTF
cdr3_nt: TGTGCCTGGAGTGTCAGCACAGGACATTGCACCTTC

v_call: TRBV15
clone_size: -
d_call: -
j_call: TRBJ1-5
cdr3_aa: CATSRRESNQPQHF
cdr3_nt: TGTGCCACCAGCAGACGCGAGAGCAATCAGCCCCAGCATTTT

v_call: TRBV5-4
clone_size: -
d_call: -
j_call: TRBJ2-7
cdr3_aa: CASSEGSRYEQYF
cdr3_nt: TGTGCCAGCAGTGAGGGGAGTAGGTACGAGCAGTACTTC

v_call: TRBV4-3
clone_size: -
d_call: -
j_call: TRBJ2-3
cdr3_aa: CASSQVGRDTQYF
cdr3_nt: TGCGCCAGCAGCCAAGTGGGGAGAGATACGCAGTATTTT